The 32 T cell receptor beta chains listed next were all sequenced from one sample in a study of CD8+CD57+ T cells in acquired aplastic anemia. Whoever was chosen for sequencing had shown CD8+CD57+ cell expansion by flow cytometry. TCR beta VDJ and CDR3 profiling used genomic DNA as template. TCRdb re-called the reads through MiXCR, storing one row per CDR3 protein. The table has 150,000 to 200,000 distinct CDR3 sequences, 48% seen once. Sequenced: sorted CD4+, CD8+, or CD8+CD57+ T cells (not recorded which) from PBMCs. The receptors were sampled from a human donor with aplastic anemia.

CDR3 amino acids: CSVEGRSGTGYEQYF. In nucleotides, the CDR3 is TGCAGCGTTGAAGGCAGGTCCGGGACAGGCTACGAGCAGTACTTC. The rearrangement joins TRBV29-1 to TRBJ2-7; 8 bases fit TRBD1. The V segment lost 1 base and the J segment 3 bases; nucleotides outside the gene matches: 8. Germline CDR1 SQVTM, CDR2 ANQGSEA. The CDR3 spans 15 residues.

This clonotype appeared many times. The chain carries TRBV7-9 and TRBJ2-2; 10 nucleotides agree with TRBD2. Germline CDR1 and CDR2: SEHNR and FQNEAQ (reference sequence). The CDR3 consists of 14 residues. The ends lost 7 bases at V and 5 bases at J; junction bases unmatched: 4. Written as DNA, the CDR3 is TGTGCCAGCATCCTAGCGGGGGCGACCGGGGAGCTGTTTTTT. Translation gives CASILAGATGELFF.

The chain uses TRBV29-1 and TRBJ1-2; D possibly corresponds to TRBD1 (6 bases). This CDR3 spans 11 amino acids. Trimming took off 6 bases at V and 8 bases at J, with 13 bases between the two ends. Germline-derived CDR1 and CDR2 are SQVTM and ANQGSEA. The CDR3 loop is CSVGGALGYTF. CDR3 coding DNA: TGCAGCGTGGGGGGGGCCTTAGGCTACACCTTC.

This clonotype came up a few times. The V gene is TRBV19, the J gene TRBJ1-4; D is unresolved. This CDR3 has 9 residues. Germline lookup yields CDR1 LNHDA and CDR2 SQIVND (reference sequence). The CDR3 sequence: CATNEKLFF. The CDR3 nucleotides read TGTGCAACTAATGAAAAACTGTTTTTT. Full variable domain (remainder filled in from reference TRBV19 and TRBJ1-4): DGGITQSPKYLFRKEGQNVTLSCEQNLNHDAMYWYRQDPGQGLRLIYYSQIVNDFQKGDIAEGYSVSREKKESFPLTVTSAQKNPTAFYLCATNEKLFFGSGTQLSVL.

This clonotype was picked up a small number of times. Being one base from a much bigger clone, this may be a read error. The CDR3 DNA sequence: TGTGCTAGCAGCCCCCTATGGGGGGGCGAAAACACAGATACGCAGTATTTT. Encoded protein: CASSPLWGGENTDTQYF. V gene TRBV7-7 combines with J gene TRBJ2-3, with D possibly TRBD2 on 7 matching bases. The CDR3 loop spans 17 amino acids. The germline CDR1 and CDR2 sequences are SSHAT and FNYEAQ (reference sequence).

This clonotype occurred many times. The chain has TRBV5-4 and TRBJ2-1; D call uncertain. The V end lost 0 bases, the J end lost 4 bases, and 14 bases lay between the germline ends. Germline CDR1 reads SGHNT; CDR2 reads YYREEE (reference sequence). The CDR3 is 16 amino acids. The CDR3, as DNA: TGTGCCAGCAGCTTGGGGGTACCATCCTTATACAATGAGCAGTTCTTC. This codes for CASSLGVPSLYNEQFF.

CDR3 sequence (DNA): TGCAGCGTTGATGGACAGGGGACTGAAAAACTGTTTTTT. Protein product: CSVDGQGTEKLFF. The rearrangement links TRBV29-1 to TRBJ1-4, with TRBD1 identical over 9 bases. The CDR3 extends over 13 amino acids. Losses at the gene ends were 3 bases for V and 7 bases for J; bases not matched to a gene: 3. Germline V gene sequence: CDR1 SQVTM, CDR2 ANQGSEA.

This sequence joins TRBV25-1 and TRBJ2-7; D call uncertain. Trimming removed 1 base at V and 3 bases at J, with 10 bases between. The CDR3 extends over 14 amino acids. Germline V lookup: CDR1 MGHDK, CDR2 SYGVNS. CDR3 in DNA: TGTGCCAGCAGTGAATCAGGTGGCCGCTACGAGCAGTACTTC. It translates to CASSESGGRYEQYF.

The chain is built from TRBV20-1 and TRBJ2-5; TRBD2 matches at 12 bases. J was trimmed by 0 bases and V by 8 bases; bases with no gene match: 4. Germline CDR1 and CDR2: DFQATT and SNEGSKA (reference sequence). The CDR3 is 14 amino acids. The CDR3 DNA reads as TGCAGTATGACTAGCGGGAGTCACCAAGAGACCCAGTACTTC. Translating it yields CSMTSGSHQETQYF.

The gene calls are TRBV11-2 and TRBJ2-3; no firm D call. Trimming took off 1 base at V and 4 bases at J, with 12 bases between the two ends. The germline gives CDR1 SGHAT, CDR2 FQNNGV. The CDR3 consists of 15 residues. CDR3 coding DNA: TGTGCCAGCAGCTTAGGTGGCTTCCTAGCAGATACGCAGTATTTT. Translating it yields CASSLGGFLADTQYF.

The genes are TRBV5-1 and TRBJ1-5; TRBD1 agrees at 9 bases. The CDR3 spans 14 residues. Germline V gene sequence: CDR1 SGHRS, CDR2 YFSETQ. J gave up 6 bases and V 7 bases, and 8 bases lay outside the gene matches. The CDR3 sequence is CASGTGSVGQPQHF. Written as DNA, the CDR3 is TGCGCCAGCGGGACAGGGTCGGTAGGTCAGCCCCAGCATTTT.

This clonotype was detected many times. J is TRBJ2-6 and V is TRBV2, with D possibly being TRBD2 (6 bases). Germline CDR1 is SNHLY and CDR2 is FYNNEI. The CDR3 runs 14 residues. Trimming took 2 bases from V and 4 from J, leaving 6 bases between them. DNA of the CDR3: TGTGCCAGCAGTGAACGGGGGGGGGCCAACGTCCTGACTTTC. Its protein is CASSERGGANVLTF.

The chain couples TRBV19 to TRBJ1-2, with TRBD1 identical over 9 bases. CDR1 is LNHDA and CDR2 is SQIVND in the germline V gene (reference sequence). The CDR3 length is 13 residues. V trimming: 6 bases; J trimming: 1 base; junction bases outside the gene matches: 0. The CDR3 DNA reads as TGTGCCAGTAGGGGACAGGGTAACTATGGCTACACCTTC. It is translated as CASRGQGNYGYTF.

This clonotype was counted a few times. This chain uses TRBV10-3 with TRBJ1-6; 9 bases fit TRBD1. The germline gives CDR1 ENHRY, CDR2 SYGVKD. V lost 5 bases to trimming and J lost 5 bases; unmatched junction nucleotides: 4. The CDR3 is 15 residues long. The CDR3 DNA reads TGTGCCATCAGTCGACAGGGGGTTGATAATTCACCCCTCCACTTT. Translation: CAISRQGVDNSPLHF.

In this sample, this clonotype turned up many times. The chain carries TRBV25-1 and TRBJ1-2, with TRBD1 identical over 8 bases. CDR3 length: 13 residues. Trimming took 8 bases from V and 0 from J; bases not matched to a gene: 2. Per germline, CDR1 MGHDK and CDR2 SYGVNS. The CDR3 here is CASRQGPNYGYTF. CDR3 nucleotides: TGTGCCAGCCGACAGGGGCCTAACTATGGCTACACCTTC.

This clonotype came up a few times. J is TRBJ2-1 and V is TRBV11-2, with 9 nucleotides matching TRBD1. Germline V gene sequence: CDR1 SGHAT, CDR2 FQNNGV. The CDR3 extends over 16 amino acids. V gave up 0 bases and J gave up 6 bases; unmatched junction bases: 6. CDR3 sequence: CASSLDLGDRVNEQFF. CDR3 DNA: TGTGCCAGCAGCTTAGATCTAGGGGACAGGGTCAATGAGCAGTTCTTC.

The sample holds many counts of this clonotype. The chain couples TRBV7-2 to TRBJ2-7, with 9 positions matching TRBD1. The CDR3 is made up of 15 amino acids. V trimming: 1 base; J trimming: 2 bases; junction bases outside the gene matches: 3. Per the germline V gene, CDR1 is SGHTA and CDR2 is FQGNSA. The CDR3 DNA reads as TGTGCCAGCAGCTTAGGACAGGGGGAAGCCTACGAGCAGTACTTC. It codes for CASSLGQGEAYEQYF.

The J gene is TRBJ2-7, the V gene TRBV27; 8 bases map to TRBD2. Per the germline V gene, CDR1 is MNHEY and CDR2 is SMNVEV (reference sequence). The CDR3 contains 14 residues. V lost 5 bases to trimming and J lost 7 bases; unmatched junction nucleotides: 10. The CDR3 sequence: CASSRAGALGEQYF. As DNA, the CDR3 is TGTGCCAGCAGTCGAGCGGGAGCCCTGGGGGAGCAGTACTTC.

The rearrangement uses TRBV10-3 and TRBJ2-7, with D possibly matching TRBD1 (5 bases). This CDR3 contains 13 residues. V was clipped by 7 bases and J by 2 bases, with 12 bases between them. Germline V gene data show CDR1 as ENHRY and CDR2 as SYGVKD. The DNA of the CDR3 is TGTGCCATCACCCCAGACAGAACCTACGAGCAGTACTTC. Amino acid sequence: CAITPDRTYEQYF.

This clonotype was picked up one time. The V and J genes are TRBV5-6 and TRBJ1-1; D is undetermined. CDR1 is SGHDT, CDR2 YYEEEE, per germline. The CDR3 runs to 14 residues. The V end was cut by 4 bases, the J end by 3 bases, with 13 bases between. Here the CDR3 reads CASSRERRDTEAFF. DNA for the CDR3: TGTGCCAGCAGCCGAGAAAGGAGGGACACTGAAGCTTTCTTT.

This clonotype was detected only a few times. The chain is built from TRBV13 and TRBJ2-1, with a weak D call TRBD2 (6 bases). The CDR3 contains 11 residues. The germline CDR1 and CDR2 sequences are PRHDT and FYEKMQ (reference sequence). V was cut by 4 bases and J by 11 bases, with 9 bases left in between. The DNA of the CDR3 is TGTGCCAGCAGCTCCCGGGAGCAGCAGTTCTTC. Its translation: CASSSREQQFF.

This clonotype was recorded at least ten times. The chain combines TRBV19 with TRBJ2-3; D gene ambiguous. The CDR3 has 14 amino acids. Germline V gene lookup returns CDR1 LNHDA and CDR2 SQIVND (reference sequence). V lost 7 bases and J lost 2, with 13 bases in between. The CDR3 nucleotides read TGTGCCAGTAAGGCAGGCGGCGTCACAGATACGCAGTATTTT. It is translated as CASKAGGVTDTQYF.

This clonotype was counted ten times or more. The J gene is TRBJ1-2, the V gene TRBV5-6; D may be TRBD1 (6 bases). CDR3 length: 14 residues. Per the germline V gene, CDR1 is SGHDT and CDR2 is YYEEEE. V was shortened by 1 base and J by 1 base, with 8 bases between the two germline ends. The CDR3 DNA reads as TGTGCCAGCAGCTTGCCAGGGGTTAACTATGGCTACACCTTC. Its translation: CASSLPGVNYGYTF. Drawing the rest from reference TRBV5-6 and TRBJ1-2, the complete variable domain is DAGVTQSPTHLIKTRGQQVTLRCSPKSGHDTVSWYQQALGQGPQFIFQYYEEEERQRGNFPDRFSGHQFPNYSSELNVNALLLGDSALYLCASSLPGVNYGYTFGSGTRLTVV.

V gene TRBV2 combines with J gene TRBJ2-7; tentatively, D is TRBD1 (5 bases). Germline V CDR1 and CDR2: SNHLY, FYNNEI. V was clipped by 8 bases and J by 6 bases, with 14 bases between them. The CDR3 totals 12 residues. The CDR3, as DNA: TGTGCCAGCTATGGGGCCTCACGCGAGCAGTACTTC. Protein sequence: CASYGASREQYF.

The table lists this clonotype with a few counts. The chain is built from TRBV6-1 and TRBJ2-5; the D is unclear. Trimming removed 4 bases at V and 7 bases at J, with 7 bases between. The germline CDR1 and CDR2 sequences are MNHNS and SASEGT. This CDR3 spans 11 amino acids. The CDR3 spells CASSVGWTQYF. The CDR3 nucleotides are TGTGCCAGCAGTGTAGGGTGGACCCAGTACTTC.

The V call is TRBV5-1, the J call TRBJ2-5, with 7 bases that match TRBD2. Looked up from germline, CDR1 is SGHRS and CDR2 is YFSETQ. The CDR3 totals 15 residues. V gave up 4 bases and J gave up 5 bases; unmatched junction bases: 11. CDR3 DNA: TGCGCCAGCAGCGTGGGAGCGGGAACCATGGAGACCCAGTACTTC. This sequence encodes CASSVGAGTMETQYF.

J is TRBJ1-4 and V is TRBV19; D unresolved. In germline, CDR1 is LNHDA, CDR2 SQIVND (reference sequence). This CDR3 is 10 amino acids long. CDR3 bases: TGTGTGAGTGGATGGGAAAAACTGTTTTTT. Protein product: CVSGWEKLFF.

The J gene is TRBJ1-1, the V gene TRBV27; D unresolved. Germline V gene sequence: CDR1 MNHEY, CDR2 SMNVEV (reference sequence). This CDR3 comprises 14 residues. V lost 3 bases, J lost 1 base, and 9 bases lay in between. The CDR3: CASSLGRPNTEAFF. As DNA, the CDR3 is TGTGCCAGCAGTTTGGGCAGGCCGAACACTGAAGCTTTCTTT.

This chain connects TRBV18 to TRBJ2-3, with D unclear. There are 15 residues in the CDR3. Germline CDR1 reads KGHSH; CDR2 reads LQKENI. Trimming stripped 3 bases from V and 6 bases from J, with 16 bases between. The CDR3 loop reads CASSPLGPPVDTQYF. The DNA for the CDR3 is TGTGCCAGCTCACCGCTCGGCCCGCCCGTGGATACGCAGTATTTT. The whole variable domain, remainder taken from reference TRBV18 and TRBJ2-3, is NAGVMQNPRHLVRRRGQEARLRCSPMKGHSHVYWYRQLPEEGLKFMVYLQKENIIDESGMPKERFSAEFPKEGPSILRIQQVVRGDSAAYFCASSPLGPPVDTQYFGPGTRLTVL.

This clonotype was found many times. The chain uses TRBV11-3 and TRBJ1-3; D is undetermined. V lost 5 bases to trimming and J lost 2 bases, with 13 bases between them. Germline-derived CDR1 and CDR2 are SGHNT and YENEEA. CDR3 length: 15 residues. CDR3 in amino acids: CASSPQSFAGNTIYF. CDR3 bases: TGTGCCAGCAGCCCACAGAGCTTTGCTGGAAACACCATATATTTT. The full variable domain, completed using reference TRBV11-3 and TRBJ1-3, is EAGVVQSPRYKIIEKKQPVAFWCNPISGHNTLYWYLQNLGQGPELLIRYENEEAVDDSQLPKDRFSAERLKGVDSTLKIQPAELGDSAVYLCASSPQSFAGNTIYFGEGSWLTVV.

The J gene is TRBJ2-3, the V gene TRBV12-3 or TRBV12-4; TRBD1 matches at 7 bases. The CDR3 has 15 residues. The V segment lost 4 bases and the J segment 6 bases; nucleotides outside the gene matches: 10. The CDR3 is CASSSGTARDDTQYF. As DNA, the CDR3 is TGTGCCAGCAGTTCCGGGACAGCCCGAGACGATACGCAGTATTTT.

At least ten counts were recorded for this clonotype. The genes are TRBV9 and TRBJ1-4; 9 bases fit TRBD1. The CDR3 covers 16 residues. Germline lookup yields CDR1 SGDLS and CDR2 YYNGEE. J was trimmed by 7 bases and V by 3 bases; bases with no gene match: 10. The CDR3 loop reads CASSGGSGTGFEKLFF. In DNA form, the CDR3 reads TGTGCCAGCAGCGGAGGGTCCGGGACAGGGTTTGAAAAACTGTTTTTT.